This T cell receptor (beta chain) was observed in a study of cytomegalovirus exposure and HLA in healthy donors. General study findings and limits: Excluded: some indistinguishable V segments such as TRBV6-2 and TRBV6-3. Most TCR sequences were seen very rarely across donors, but some public TCRs occurred in many. The Asian-associated ancestry cluster reportedly had fewer N-insertions than the approximately 670-donor mean in a later analysis. A link between a missense DCLRE1C variant and TCR beta V- and J-gene trimming emerged from a later analysis.

With regard to this clone: Its antigen remains unknown.

PCR was performed using 60 Vbeta and 13 Jbeta primers. Only in-frame clones appear in the TCRdb table, and some are missing; sequencing was by immunoSEQ multiplex PCR. The sample shows around 120,000 clones, 60% to 85% of them seen only once. Germline V lookup: CDR1 LGHNA, CDR2 YNFKEQ. The CDR3 length is 19 residues. Trimming shortened V by 2 bases and J by 0 bases, and 17 bases separated the two germline ends. The rearrangement joins TRBV4-2 to TRBJ2-6; TRBD1 might be the D (7 bases). This TCR came from a woman in her 40s in good health and CMV-seropositive. What was sequenced was PBMCs. The CDR3 DNA reads as TGTGCCAGCAGCCAAATCTCGGCAGGGGGGAGCTCTGGGGCCAACGTCCTGACTTTC. Translation gives CASSQISAGGSSGANVLTF.